This is a list of T cell receptor beta chains from one sample in a study of blood T cell repertoires in COVID-19. The method was immunoSEQ multiplex PCR; TCRdb's version includes in-frame clones alone and lacks a portion of them. Among 29,000 or so clones listed, nearly 80% were seen once. Material: peripheral blood. These receptors were collected from a woman in her 70s with acute or convalescent COVID-19. The CDR3 runs from the conserved cysteine through the conserved F or W. A D gene is named only where the DNA matches it firmly. The size of a clone is reported for some rows only, either as once, few or many, or as a class for expanded clones.

>TRBJ1-5|TRBV12-3/TRBV12-4|.|few
TGTGCCAGCAGTGGGGACACTCAGCCCCAGCATTTT
CASSGDTQPQHF
>TRBJ1-2|TRBV7-3|TRBD1|.
TGTGCCAGCAGACCCCGAGGTCAGGGGGACGGCTACACCTTC
CASRPRGQGDGYTF
>TRBJ2-1|TRBV27|TRBD2|once
TGTGCCAGCAGTTTTATAGGACTAGCGGGAGCCAATGAGCAGTTCTTC
CASSFIGLAGANEQFF
>TRBJ1-5|TRBV6-6|TRBD1|.
TGTGCCAGCAGTCCTCAGGGGGCCGGTCAGCCCCAGCATTTT
CASSPQGAGQPQHF
>TRBJ2-1|TRBV5-1|.|.
TGCGCCAGCAGGGTCGCGGAGGGACGGTTCAATGAGCAGTTCTTC
CASRVAEGRFNEQFF
>TRBJ1-2|TRBV9|TRBD1|.
TGTGCCAGCAGCACCCAGGGGGCGGTTGGCTACACCTTC
CASSTQGAVGYTF
>TRBJ1-3|TRBV6-5|.|.
TGTGCCAGCAGTTACTCAGGGGTAAACGGAAACACCATATATTTT
CASSYSGVNGNTIYF
>TRBJ1-2|TRBV28|TRBD1|.
TGTGCCAGCAGTTCCGGGACAGGGATCTATGGCTACACCTTC
CASSSGTGIYGYTF
>TRBJ1-1|TRBV30|TRBD1|.
TGTGCCTGGATGGGACAGCTGAACACTGAAGCTTTCTTT
CAWMGQLNTEAFF
>TRBJ1-3|TRBV10-3|TRBD1|.
TGTGCCATCAGTGAGGCCCCGGGACAGTTCTCTGGAAACACCATATATTTT
CAISEAPGQFSGNTIYF
>TRBJ1-1|TRBV15|.|.
TGTGCCACCAGCAGAGAGATTGGCAGGGCCACTGAAGCTTTCTTT
CATSREIGRATEAFF
>TRBJ2-7|TRBV18|.|.
TGTGCCAGCTCACCAAAACAGGGAAGCGAGCAGTACTTC
CASSPKQGSEQYF
>TRBJ2-1|TRBV7-8|.|.
TGTGCCAGCAGCTTAGACGGACTGGGCGGCGCCTACAATGAGCAGTTCTTC
CASSLDGLGGAYNEQFF
>TRBJ2-3|TRBV20-1|.|.
TGCAGTGCCCCGGTAGATACGCAGTATTTT
CSAPVDTQYF
>TRBJ1-2|TRBV27|.|.
TGTGCCAGCAGCCGGCGGGGGGGTGGATATGGCTACACCTTC
CASSRRGGGYGYTF
>TRBJ1-2|TRBV7-9|.|.
TGTGCCAGCAGCTTAGATTACAGCGCGGGTGGCTACACCTTC
CASSLDYSAGGYTF
>TRBJ2-7|TRBV5-1|TRBD1|.
TGCGCCAGCAGCCAGGGACAGGCGTTCTACGAGCAGTACTTC
CASSQGQAFYEQYF
>TRBJ2-1|TRBV5-1|TRBD2|.
TGCGCCAGCAGCTTCCTAGCGGGGGGTTGGGATGAGCAGTTCTTC
CASSFLAGGWDEQFF
>TRBJ1-6|TRBV4-1|.|few
TGCGCCAGCAGCCAAGAGTGGCAGGCCAATTCACCCCTCCACTTT
CASSQEWQANSPLHF
>TRBJ1-2|TRBV19|TRBD1|.
TGTGCCAGTAGGGACTGGACAGGGGATGGCTACACCTTC
CASRDWTGDGYTF
>TRBJ2-1|TRBV10-3|TRBD1|.
TGTGCCATCAGCCCGGACAGGGGGGCCAATGAGCAGTTCTTC
CAISPDRGANEQFF